This T cell receptor (beta chain) comes out of a study of T cell changes during pregnancy in multiple sclerosis. TCRdb keeps only in-frame clones here, not all; method: immunoSEQ multiplex PCR. The sample contains roughly 64,000 clones, 95% to 97% of which appear only once. The CDR3 has 11 amino acids. V was cut by 5 bases and J by 4 bases, with 7 bases left in between. Germline CDR1 SGHRS, CDR2 YFSETQ. The chain joins TRBV5-1 to TRBJ2-7; maybe TRBD1 (5 bases). This clonotype was obtained from a female donor with multiple sclerosis, enrolled in a pregnancy study. The sequencing used CD8+ T cells from peripheral blood mononuclear cells, collected after pregnancy. The chain's CDR3 is CASRTGYEQYF. CDR3 DNA: TGCGCCAGCAGAACAGGTTACGAGCAGTACTTC.